The present T cell receptor (beta chain) was sequenced within a study of blood T cell repertoires in COVID-19. Produced via immunoSEQ multiplex PCR; TCRdb's table is partial and in-frame only. The repertoire holds 150,000 or so clones, with about nine tenths as singletons. Trimming took 7 bases from V and 4 from J, leaving 7 bases between them. CDR1 is SNHLY, CDR2 FYNNEI, per germline. The CDR3 loop spans 12 amino acids. The chain joins TRBV2 to TRBJ1-4, with D hard to call. Sequenced input: PBMCs or T cells enriched from blood (not recorded which). The receptor was derived from a woman aged 40-49 years who had been exposed to COVID-19. The CDR3 protein is CASMSSNEKLFF. CDR3 in DNA: TGTGCCAGCATGTCGAGTAATGAAAAACTGTTTTTT.